Below, 27 T cell receptor beta chains from the same sample are listed, as sequenced in a study of early T cells in non-severe SARS-CoV-2 infection listed by TCRdb under 2021. Libraries were built with 5' RACE. Sequencing took place on a NextSeq 500. TCRdb trimmed public reads at Q25 via fastp, called clones via MiXCR and kept in-frame beta chains. Duplicate CDR3 protein sequences are folded into a single record with the most common DNA and genes. The sample profile shows 55,000 to 70,000 distinct CDR3 sequences; over 9.5% of them were found once. Around 4.9% of the sample comes from the top ten. The material sequenced was whole blood. All receptors derive from an adult who was a healthcare worker with PCR-confirmed SARS-CoV-2 infection or an uninfected control (not recorded which).

This clonotype was detected a few times. The chain employs TRBV5-1 and TRBJ2-1; D tentatively reads TRBD1 or TRBD2 (5 bases each). Germline loops: CDR1 SGHRS, CDR2 YFSETQ. Trimming took 1 base from V and 8 from J, leaving 7 bases between them. This CDR3 comprises 12 residues. The CDR3 is CASSLLGDEQFF. DNA of the CDR3: TGCGCCAGCAGCTTGTTGGGGGATGAGCAGTTCTTC.

This clonotype showed up many times. The rearrangement uses TRBV6-2 or TRBV6-3 and TRBJ2-3; weak D call: TRBD2 (5 bases). This CDR3 spans 15 amino acids. Trimming took 6 bases from V and 4 from J, leaving 17 bases between them. In germline, CDR1 is MNHEY, CDR2 SVGEGT. CDR3 coding DNA: TGTGCCAGCAGACCACGGGCGGGCACCCCAGATACGCAGTATTTT. The encoded protein is CASRPRAGTPDTQYF.

The rearrangement joins TRBV9 to TRBJ1-2, with TRBD1 identical over 9 bases. The CDR3 consists of 14 residues. V was pared by 4 bases and J by 4 bases, with 5 bases of the junction left unmatched. The V gene's germline CDR1 is SGDLS and CDR2 YYNGEE. CDR3 sequence reads: CASSRDRVFYGYTF. The CDR3 DNA follows: TGTGCCAGCAGCCGGGACAGGGTTTTCTATGGCTACACCTTC.

This clonotype was observed a handful of times. The V and J genes are TRBV5-5 and TRBJ2-7; D is possibly TRBD1 (5 bases). The V and J ends lost 4 bases and 3 bases respectively, with 11 bases between them. This CDR3 is 13 amino acids long. The germline V gene encodes CDR1 SGHKS and CDR2 YYEKEE (reference sequence). CDR3 nucleotide sequence: TGTGCCAGCAGCCTCTTGACAGTCTACGAGCAGTACTTC. Protein: CASSLLTVYEQYF.

This clonotype was detected only a few times. The gene calls are TRBV9 and TRBJ2-7, with D maybe TRBD2 (5 bases). The CDR3 length is 12 residues. The germline V and J ends were trimmed by 3 bases and 5 bases, with 9 bases remaining between them. Per the germline V gene, CDR1 is SGDLS and CDR2 is YYNGEE. The CDR3 spells CASSAGLDEQYF. The CDR3 nucleotides read TGTGCCAGCAGCGCGGGATTGGACGAGCAGTACTTC.

V and J are TRBV19 and TRBJ1-6, with 8 bases identical to TRBD1. CDR3 length: 16 residues. Germline-derived CDR1 and CDR2 are LNHDA and SQIVND (reference sequence). V was pared by 1 base and J by 7 bases, with 6 bases of the junction left unmatched. The CDR3 coding sequence is TGTGCCAGTAGTATAGGACCGGGACAGGCGAATTCACCCCTCCACTTT. As protein: CASSIGPGQANSPLHF.

This clonotype appeared a few times. The chain recombines TRBV5-4 with TRBJ2-7; weak D call: TRBD1 (5 bases). The V and J ends lost 0 bases and 0 bases respectively, with 13 bases between them. This CDR3 region has 16 residues. Germline V gives CDR1 SGHNT, CDR2 YYREEE (reference sequence). CDR3 sequence: CASSLGGGTASYEQYF. The CDR3 DNA follows: TGTGCCAGCAGCTTGGGGGGCGGAACGGCCTCCTACGAGCAGTACTTC.

This clonotype appeared a few times. The chain carries TRBV11-2 and TRBJ1-4, with D unresolved. CDR3 length: 15 residues. The germline V gene has CDR1 SGHAT and CDR2 FQNNGV. V dropped 3 bases and J dropped 2 bases, with 10 bases sitting between them. The CDR3 nucleotides are TGTGCCAGCAGCTTGGGTGACATCACTAATGAAAAACTGTTTTTT. This gives the protein CASSLGDITNEKLFF.

The chain joins TRBV6-2 or TRBV6-3 to TRBJ2-5, with D possibly matching TRBD2 (5 bases). This CDR3 is 17 amino acids long. Trimming left V 0 bases short and J 3 bases short, with 17 bases between. CDR1 is MNHEY, CDR2 SVGEGT, per germline. For the CDR3, the DNA is TGTGCCAGCAGTTACTCGTATGACTACCCCTCAAAAGAGACCCAGTACTTC. It yields the protein CASSYSYDYPSKETQYF.

This clonotype has at least ten counts. V usage is TRBV6-2 or TRBV6-3 and J usage is TRBJ1-5; D perhaps matches TRBD1 (5 bases). The germline V and J ends were trimmed by 2 bases and 0 bases, with 17 bases remaining between them. Germline CDR1 is MNHEY and CDR2 is SVGEGT. The CDR3 is 18 residues long. The CDR3 coding sequence is TGTGCCAGCAGTTACCTCCCTCGACAGCCGATTAGCAATCAGCCCCAGCATTTT. It specifies CASSYLPRQPISNQPQHF.

This chain uses TRBV10-3 with TRBJ2-3; no clear D. The CDR3 spans 12 residues. Trimming stripped 7 bases from V and 5 bases from J, with 10 bases between. Germline values: CDR1 ENHRY, CDR2 SYGVKD. Here the CDR3 DNA reads TGTGCCATCACCAATTCCGGAGATACGCAGTATTTT. Amino acids: CAITNSGDTQYF.

This clonotype was counted many times. For the CDR3, the DNA is TGTGCCAGCAGCGTACAGGGTTACGGAGATACGCAGTATTTT. Encoded protein: CASSVQGYGDTQYF. This rearrangement joins TRBV11-3 to TRBJ2-3; weak D call: TRBD1 (6 bases). CDR1 is SGHNT and CDR2 is YENEEA in the germline V gene. Trimming cost V 5 bases and J 5 bases, with 14 bases left between them. This CDR3 is 14 amino acids long.

At least ten counts were recorded for this clonotype. The V and J genes are TRBV20-1 and TRBJ1-2, with 7 bases aligning to TRBD1. The CDR3 is 15 amino acids. The J segment lost 2 bases and the V segment lost 1 base, leaving 7 bases of the junction unmatched. CDR1 is DFQATT, CDR2 SNEGSKA, per germline (reference sequence). CDR3 sequence: CSARVLRGSNYGYTF. In DNA form, the CDR3 reads TGCAGTGCTAGAGTGCTCAGGGGGTCCAACTATGGCTACACCTTC.

By share, this clonotype counts as medium-sized (0.01 to 0.1%). The chain employs TRBV20-1 and TRBJ1-1, with 10 bases matching TRBD1. The CDR3 extends over 12 amino acids. Germline CDR1 is DFQATT and CDR2 is SNEGSKA (reference sequence). V trimming: 5 bases; J trimming: 3 bases; junction bases outside the gene matches: 0. The CDR3 reads CSAGQGDTEAFF. The CDR3 DNA sequence: TGCAGTGCTGGACAGGGGGACACTGAAGCTTTCTTT.

The chain recombines TRBV9 with TRBJ2-3; D unclear. CDR1 and CDR2 from the germline V gene are SGDLS and YYNGEE. V lost 0 bases, J lost 5 bases, and 4 bases lay in between. The CDR3 is 12 amino acids. The CDR3 bases are TGTGCCAGCAGCGTAGTCGGAGATACGCAGTATTTT. Its protein product is CASSVVGDTQYF.

The chain has TRBV9 and TRBJ2-7, with D unresolved. This CDR3 comprises 13 residues. Trimming stripped 0 bases from V and 7 bases from J, with 11 bases between. Germline assignment: CDR1 SGDLS and CDR2 YYNGEE. The CDR3 is CASSVEGLGEQYF. CDR3 nucleotide sequence: TGTGCCAGCAGCGTAGAAGGATTGGGGGAGCAGTACTTC.

The chain couples TRBV27 to TRBJ2-7; weak D call: TRBD1 (6 bases). This CDR3 has 13 residues. CDR1 is MNHEY and CDR2 is SMNVEV in the germline V gene (reference sequence). The V gene lost 8 bases and the J gene lost 2 bases, with 13 bases spanning the gap. The DNA for the CDR3 is TGTGCCAGCTCGACAGGTTCTGCCTACGAGCAGTACTTC. It specifies CASSTGSAYEQYF.

The rearrangement joins TRBV5-1 to TRBJ1-1; TRBD1 might be the D (5 bases). CDR3 length: 15 residues. The ends were cut back, 0 bases at V and 5 bases at J, with 14 bases in the middle. Germline lookup yields CDR1 SGHRS and CDR2 YFSETQ. The CDR3 DNA is TGCGCCAGCAGCTTGGACGGGGGAGCGAGAACTGAAGCTTTCTTT. Translated: CASSLDGGARTEAFF.

This clonotype has only a few counts. The chain employs TRBV19 and TRBJ2-3; 9 nucleotides line up with TRBD2. CDR1 LNHDA and CDR2 SQIVND come from the germline V gene (reference sequence). V shed 3 bases and J 1 base; nucleotides not matched to a gene: 2. The CDR3 is 15 amino acids. The DNA of the CDR3 is TGTGCCAGTAGTATCAGACTAGCGGGCACAGATACGCAGTATTTT. Translation gives CASSIRLAGTDTQYF.

Only a few counts were recorded for this clonotype. This rearrangement joins TRBV29-1 to TRBJ1-1; 9 bases match TRBD1. CDR1 and CDR2 (germline): SQVTM, ANQGSEA. V shed 4 bases, J shed 1 base, and the junction held 1 base outside the gene matches. The CDR3 totals 13 residues. The CDR3 sequence: CSVGQGENTEAFF. The CDR3 coding sequence is TGCAGCGTTGGACAGGGGGAGAACACTGAAGCTTTCTTT.

This clonotype has at least ten counts. The V and J genes are TRBV27 and TRBJ1-2; 7 bases fit TRBD1. The ends lost 6 bases at V and 7 bases at J; junction bases unmatched: 17. Germline V CDR1 and CDR2: MNHEY, SMNVEV (reference sequence). The CDR3 sequence is 16 residues long. CDR3 region: CASRSRGDPYLSGYTF. The CDR3 bases are TGTGCCAGCAGATCCAGGGGGGACCCCTATCTCTCTGGCTACACCTTC.

The V and J genes are TRBV9 and TRBJ2-5, with TRBD1 identical over 9 bases. From germline, CDR1 is SGDLS and CDR2 YYNGEE. Germline trimming cut 3 bases from V and 5 bases from J; bases unmatched to any gene: 11. The CDR3 loop spans 16 amino acids. CDR3 loop: CASSAATGGLMETQYF. The CDR3 region has the DNA TGTGCCAGCAGCGCAGCAACAGGGGGCTTAATGGAGACCCAGTACTTC.

This chain links TRBV29-1 with TRBJ2-1; no reliable D call. The CDR3 totals 14 residues. Germline values: CDR1 SQVTM, CDR2 ANQGSEA. The V end was cut by 5 bases, the J end by 3 bases, with 14 bases between. The CDR3 DNA is TGCAGCGTTCCCGGGCGGCCATTCTACAATGAGCAGTTCTTC. Amino acids: CSVPGRPFYNEQFF.

This clonotype was observed a few times. The chain recombines TRBV2 with TRBJ2-6, with 8 bases that match TRBD1. V lost 6 bases to trimming and J lost 4 bases; unmatched junction nucleotides: 14. CDR3 size: 18 residues. Germline V lookup: CDR1 SNHLY, CDR2 FYNNEI. In DNA form, the CDR3 reads TGTGCCAGCAGGGCCGACCGGGACAGGATTTCAGGGGCCAACGTCCTGACTTTC. It is translated as CASRADRDRISGANVLTF.

This clonotype was seen a few times. The chain combines TRBV9 with TRBJ2-3; 9 nucleotides agree with TRBD1. From germline, CDR1 is SGDLS and CDR2 YYNGEE. The CDR3 runs 15 residues. Unmatched junction bases numbered 5, after V lost 3 bases and J lost 3 bases. The CDR3 DNA reads as TGTGCCAGCAGCGGCTTGACAGGGGGAACAGATACGCAGTATTTT. Residues: CASSGLTGGTDTQYF.

CDR3 in amino acids: CASIGQKLTGELFF. The CDR3, as DNA: TGTGCCAGCATTGGACAGAAACTCACCGGGGAGCTGTTTTTT. This chain connects TRBV6-1 to TRBJ2-2; possibly TRBD1 for D (6 bases). The germline V gene has CDR1 MNHNS and CDR2 SASEGT. The ends were cut back, 7 bases at V and 4 bases at J, with 13 bases in the middle. CDR3 size: 14 residues.

This clonotype was observed at least ten times. CDR3 residues: CASSLDTDTQYF. The CDR3 bases are TGTGCCAGCAGCTTAGACACAGATACGCAGTATTTT. This chain connects TRBV7-2 to TRBJ2-3; D unclear. The V gene lost 1 base and the J gene lost 2 bases, with 1 base spanning the gap. CDR1 and CDR2 from the germline V gene are SGHTA and FQGNSA. CDR3 length: 12 residues. Full variable domain (remainder filled in from reference TRBV7-2 and TRBJ2-3): GAGVSQSPSNKVTEKGKDVELRCDPISGHTALYWYRQSLGQGLEFLIYFQGNSAPDKSGLPSDRFSAERTGGSVSTLTIQRTQQEDSAVYLCASSLDTDTQYFGPGTRLTVL.